This TCR beta chain was found in a study of blood T cells in healthy people across ages. A sample-barcoded 5' primer and a J-beta primer mix were used in a second PCR of roughly 7 to 11 cycles. The template-switch adaptor was a 5' adaptor with 12 random nucleotides. It tagged each cDNA molecule. TCRdb re-derived calls from the 5' RACE reads in MiXCR, one entry per CDR3 protein. Here the sample spans some 1.5 million distinct CDR3 sequences, 35% to 45% being singletons. Germline V gene lookup returns CDR1 SQVTM and CDR2 ANQGSEA. The V segment lost 7 bases and the J segment 3 bases; nucleotides outside the gene matches: 5. The CDR3 sequence is 13 residues long. Regarding the study as a whole: Researchers deemed the diversity estimates from one million T cells underestimates. The recorded TCR beta diversity per million T cells decreased in a roughly linear manner with age.

Russia was home to the donors, healthy Caucasian individuals aged about 6 to 90. This clonotype was observed once. Its target is unknown. Input material: blood. The TCR originated in a woman under 30 in good health. V usage is TRBV29-1 and J usage is TRBJ2-2; TRBD2 matches 7 bases. In DNA, the CDR3 is TGCAGCGCCGGGGGGAGGGACACCGGGGAGCTGTTTTTT. Amino acid sequence: CSAGGRDTGELFF.